Presented here are 24 T cell receptor beta chains from one specimen sequenced in a study of blood T cell repertoires in COVID-19 (TCRdb year 2020). To prepare the library, the immunoSEQ multiplex PCR assay was applied. TCRdb carries this immuneACCESS record with in-frame sequences only. Its versions omit some clonotypes, under half of them owing to an unresolved V gene in the studies checked, with the rest unexplained. The sample records 120,000 to 150,000 clones, just over 85% of which are singletons. The biggest ten clones account for around 8.4% of the sample. The material sequenced was peripheral blood. These receptors came from a woman in her sixties with acute or convalescent COVID-19.

The gene calls are TRBV9 and TRBJ2-5; 11 nucleotides line up with TRBD2. Per the germline V gene, CDR1 is SGDLS and CDR2 is YYNGEE. The CDR3 runs 16 residues. With V trimmed by 4 bases and J by 2 bases, 7 bases remained unmatched. CDR3: CASSSSLAGGQETQYF. CDR3 bases: TGTGCCAGCAGCTCGAGCCTAGCGGGGGGTCAAGAGACCCAGTACTTC.

The genes are TRBV28 and TRBJ1-6, with no clear D. The CDR3 is made up of 13 amino acids. Germline values: CDR1 MDHEN, CDR2 SYDVKM. Trimming pared 5 bases from V and 9 bases from J, leaving 11 bases between. CDR3 in amino acids: CASSRDWASPLHF. In nucleotides, the CDR3 is TGTGCCAGCAGTCGGGATTGGGCTTCACCCCTCCACTTT.

This chain links TRBV30 with TRBJ1-6; 10 bases fit TRBD1. Unmatched junction bases numbered 2, after V lost 2 bases and J lost 7 bases. The CDR3 is 14 residues long. CDR1 and CDR2 (germline): GTSNPN, SVGIG (reference sequence). CDR3 sequence reads: CAWSRTGGNSPLHF. The DNA of the CDR3 is TGTGCCTGGAGTCGGACAGGGGGGAATTCACCCCTCCACTTT.

J is TRBJ2-4 and V is TRBV25-1; the D is unclear. V shed 6 bases and J shed 0 bases, with 15 bases lying between them. The germline V gene has CDR1 MGHDK and CDR2 SYGVNS. The CDR3 has 16 residues. CDR3: CASRRNTQLAKNIQYF. The CDR3 coding sequence is TGTGCCAGCAGGCGGAACACGCAGCTAGCCAAAAACATTCAGTACTTC.

The chain carries TRBV30 and TRBJ1-2; D is undetermined. The CDR3 length is 13 residues. V was cut by 0 bases and J by 8 bases, with 13 bases left in between. Germline assignment: CDR1 GTSNPN and CDR2 SVGIG (reference sequence). CDR3 nucleotide sequence: TGTGCCTGGAGTGTAGGCAGTGCTAGGGGCTACACCTTC. Translation: CAWSVGSARGYTF. Drawing the rest from reference TRBV30 and TRBJ1-2, the complete variable domain is SQTIHQWPATLVQPVGSPLSLECTVEGTSNPNLYWYRQAAGRGLQLLFYSVGIGQISSEVPQNLSASRPQDRQFILSSKKLLLSDSGFYLCAWSVGSARGYTFGSGTRLTVV.

The gene calls are TRBV4-2 and TRBJ1-4; D not certain. Trimming removed 6 bases at V and 7 bases at J, with 15 bases between. The CDR3 sequence is 14 residues long. Germline CDR1 reads LGHNA; CDR2 reads YNFKEQ. CDR3 nucleotide sequence: TGTGCCAGCAGTCCCTCTCTCACTGTTGAAAAACTGTTTTTT. Translation gives CASSPSLTVEKLFF.

The V gene is TRBV6-2 or TRBV6-3, the J gene TRBJ2-7, with 10 bases lining up with TRBD1. The CDR3 sequence is 13 residues long. The ends lost 6 bases at V and 5 bases at J; junction bases unmatched: 4. Germline CDR1 reads MNHEY; CDR2 reads SVGEGT. The chain's CDR3 is CASSGTGVNEQYF. In nucleotides, the CDR3 is TGTGCCAGCAGCGGGACAGGGGTTAACGAGCAGTACTTC.

This CDR3 is CASSWGTSGVEQYF. CDR3 DNA sequence: TGCGCCAGCAGCTGGGGGACTAGCGGGGTCGAGCAGTACTTC. V and J are TRBV5-1 and TRBJ2-7, with TRBD2 matching 13 bases. Germline-derived CDR1 and CDR2 are SGHRS and YFSETQ. After removal of 3 bases from V and 6 bases from J, the junction contained 3 bases not matched to a gene. The CDR3 length is 14 residues.

The V and J genes are TRBV18 and TRBJ2-1, with 10 bases lining up with TRBD1. Germline V gene sequence: CDR1 KGHSH, CDR2 LQKENI. The CDR3 loop spans 16 amino acids. The V segment lost 2 bases and the J segment 2 bases; nucleotides outside the gene matches: 3. The CDR3 loop is CASSPAGTGAYNEQFF. The CDR3 DNA follows: TGTGCCAGCTCACCAGCCGGGACAGGGGCCTACAATGAGCAGTTCTTC.

The V gene is TRBV5-5, the J gene TRBJ2-5; 8 bases fit TRBD1. From germline, CDR1 is SGHKS and CDR2 YYEKEE (reference sequence). CDR3 length: 15 residues. Trimming cost V 4 bases and J 5 bases; bases outside gene matches: 10. CDR3 loop: CASSQQQGAGETQYF. In nucleotides, the CDR3 is TGTGCCAGCAGCCAACAGCAGGGGGCAGGGGAGACCCAGTACTTC.

The chain couples TRBV9 to TRBJ1-1, with D possibly being TRBD1 (6 bases). The CDR3 length is 14 residues. The ends were cut back, 3 bases at V and 2 bases at J, with 11 bases in the middle. Germline CDR1 reads SGDLS; CDR2 reads YYNGEE. CDR3 sequence: CASSATGANTEAFF. In nucleotides, the CDR3 is TGTGCCAGCAGCGCGACAGGAGCTAACACTGAAGCTTTCTTT.

About this clone itself: A read error may produce the germline difference seen at one junction end. J is TRBJ2-7 and V is TRBV6-1; 7 nucleotides agree with TRBD2. Looked up from germline, CDR1 is MNHNS and CDR2 is SASEGT. CDR3 size: 13 residues. The CDR3 nucleotides are TGTGCCAGCAGTGAATCTCCCGGGAGGAGGGGAAGCTTC. It is translated as CASSESPGRRGSF.

The chain carries TRBV14 and TRBJ1-5; the match to TRBD1 covers 9 bases. The CDR3 is 18 residues long. Germline V gives CDR1 SGHDN, CDR2 FVKESK. Trimming removed 0 bases from V and 5 bases from J; junction bases left unmatched: 11. The CDR3 loop is CASSQDLPGQGMDQPQHF. CDR3 bases: TGTGCCAGCAGCCAAGATCTCCCGGGACAGGGTATGGATCAGCCCCAGCATTTT. The full variable domain, completed using reference TRBV14 and TRBJ1-5, is EAGVTQFPSHSVIEKGQTVTLRCDPISGHDNLYWYRRVMGKEIKFLLHFVKESKQDESGMPNNRFLAERTGGTYSTLKVQPAELEDSGVYFCASSQDLPGQGMDQPQHFGDGTRLSIL.

The chain joins TRBV6-2 or TRBV6-3 to TRBJ2-1; the match to TRBD2 covers 7 bases. The germline V gene has CDR1 MNHEY and CDR2 SVGEGT. V gave up 2 bases and J gave up 6 bases; unmatched junction bases: 7. This CDR3 is built from 15 residues. The CDR3 loop reads CASSYPLSGPNEQFF. The CDR3 nucleotides read TGTGCCAGCAGTTACCCACTTAGCGGGCCCAATGAGCAGTTCTTC.

The table lists this clone with a few counts. The gene calls are TRBV11-3 and TRBJ1-2, with D unclear. Germline V gene lookup returns CDR1 SGHNT and CDR2 YENEEA. CDR3 length equals 13 residues. The V end lost 0 bases, the J end lost 9 bases, and 11 bases lay between the germline ends. The CDR3, as DNA: TGTGCCAGCAGCTTAGAGGCGGAGACCCGCTACACCTTC. This translates into CASSLEAETRYTF.

This chain connects TRBV7-9 to TRBJ2-7; 11 bases agree with TRBD1. The CDR3 is 13 residues long. With V trimmed by 5 bases and J by 7 bases, 4 bases remained unmatched. Looked up from germline, CDR1 is SEHNR and CDR2 is FQNEAQ (reference sequence). The CDR3 sequence is CASSADRGREQYF. The DNA for the CDR3 is TGTGCCAGCAGCGCGGACAGGGGGCGTGAGCAGTACTTC.

This chain uses TRBV5-1 with TRBJ1-6; 8 positions match TRBD1. The CDR3 runs 18 residues. V lost 0 bases and J lost 1; bases outside the gene matches: 6. CDR1 and CDR2 (germline): SGHRS, YFSETQ. The CDR3: CASSLVDRGGSYNSPLHF. The CDR3 nucleotides are TGCGCCAGCAGCTTGGTTGACAGGGGCGGGTCCTATAATTCACCCCTCCACTTT. Filled out from reference TRBV5-1 and TRBJ1-6, the complete variable domain reads KAGVTQTPRYLIKTRGQQVTLSCSPISGHRSVSWYQQTPGQGLQFLFEYFSETQRNKGNFPGRFSGRQFSNSRSEMNVSTLELGDSALYLCASSLVDRGGSYNSPLHFGNGTRLTVT.

This clone was seen a few times. This rearrangement joins TRBV7-9 to TRBJ1-1; D gene uncertain. Germline assignment: CDR1 SEHNR and CDR2 FQNEAQ (reference sequence). This CDR3 contains 14 residues. With 3 bases removed from V and 6 bases from J, the gap between germline ends came to 14 bases. In nucleotides, the CDR3 is TGTGCCAGCAGCTTCTCTGGGGAGAGGGCTGAAGCTTTCTTT. Translation gives CASSFSGERAEAFF.

The V call is TRBV11-2, the J call TRBJ1-1; 9 nucleotides match TRBD1. Germline lookup yields CDR1 SGHAT and CDR2 FQNNGV. V dropped 6 bases and J dropped 7; count of bases not matched to a gene: 9. The CDR3 length is 14 residues. The CDR3 spells CASRDTGGSFEAFF. DNA for the CDR3: TGTGCCAGCAGGGACACAGGGGGCTCCTTTGAAGCTTTCTTT.

The chain couples TRBV5-1 to TRBJ2-3; D perhaps matches TRBD2 (7 bases). The germline V gene encodes CDR1 SGHRS and CDR2 YFSETQ. V was pared by 7 bases and J by 2 bases, with 17 bases between. The CDR3 length is 15 residues. The DNA for the CDR3 is TGCGCCAGCGGGATGAGGGGGGACTACACAGATACGCAGTATTTT. It translates to CASGMRGDYTDTQYF.

The rearrangement links TRBV4-2 to TRBJ2-3, with 14 bases lining up with TRBD2. Germline CDR1 is LGHNA and CDR2 is YNFKEQ. The CDR3 is made up of 16 amino acids. With 4 bases clipped from V and 3 bases from J, the junction kept 3 bases outside the gene matches. Here the CDR3 reads CASSLGTSGGTDTQYF. The CDR3 nucleotides are TGTGCCAGCAGCCTCGGGACTAGCGGGGGTACAGATACGCAGTATTTT.

This clone was counted only a few times. This chain uses TRBV18 with TRBJ2-1; possibly TRBD1 for D (5 bases). The V and J ends lost 3 bases and 8 bases respectively, with 14 bases between them. The CDR3 is 14 amino acids. Germline CDR1 and CDR2: KGHSH and LQKENI. Here the CDR3 DNA reads TGTGCCAGCTCACCCTCCTTAACAGGCGATGAGCAGTTCTTC. Protein: CASSPSLTGDEQFF.

The chain is built from TRBV19 and TRBJ2-3; 12 bases fit TRBD2. The V segment lost 5 bases and the J segment 2 bases; nucleotides outside the gene matches: 5. Germline V gene data show CDR1 as LNHDA and CDR2 as SQIVND (reference sequence). The CDR3 runs 16 residues. In DNA form, the CDR3 reads TGTGCCAGTAGTGCCCGGACTAGCGGGGACACAGATACGCAGTATTTT. Translation gives CASSARTSGDTDTQYF.

This chain joins TRBV6-2 or TRBV6-3 and TRBJ1-5; D gene unclear. This CDR3 spans 12 amino acids. The V and J ends lost 5 bases and 7 bases respectively, with 9 bases between them. In germline, CDR1 is MNHEY, CDR2 SVGEGT. The CDR3 sequence: CASSTYRQPQHF. In nucleotides, the CDR3 is TGTGCCAGCAGTACCTATCGACAGCCCCAGCATTTT.